Reported below is one T cell receptor (beta chain). The data belong to a study of technical replicates of blood from several donors. V lost 1 base, J lost 0 bases, and 3 bases stayed unmatched. The length of the CDR3 is 15 residues. CDR1 is LNHDA and CDR2 is SQIVND in the germline V gene (reference sequence). The method was immunoSEQ multiplex PCR; TCRdb's version includes in-frame clones alone and lacks a portion of them. Here the sample spans tens of thousands of clones, roughly 95% being singletons. This rearrangement joins TRBV19 to TRBJ2-7; 7 bases match TRBD2. The sequenced sample consisted of T cells isolated from PBMCs. This clonotype was obtained from a human donor in good health. The CDR3 nucleotides read TGTGCCAGTAGTATAGCAGCGGGAAGCTCCTACGAGCAGTACTTC. Amino acid sequence: CASSIAAGSSYEQYF.